This TCR beta chain is drawn from a study of regulatory T cells in long-lasting Graves disease. Study-wide background: Persistence in Graves' disease denoted antithyroid drug use beyond 5 years alongside positive TSH receptor antibodies.

Time point here: persistent/refractory GD, antithyroid drugs over 5 years with positive TRAb. RNA extracted from PBMCs served as the sequencing template. One endocrinology department in Xi'an, China, was where patients came from. The authors built TCR beta libraries using iRepertoire HTBI primers and Arm-PCR of CDR3 regions. In the source study's methods: The study identified more than 50 TRBV and 13 to 15 TRBJ segments across samples. MiXCR, run by TCRdb on the multiplex PCR reads, gives a single entry per CDR3 protein. The V and J calls here are based on TCRdb, not the publication. The sample yields roughly 430,000 distinct CDR3 sequences, 21% seen once. The CDR3 is 14 amino acids. Germline V gene data show CDR1 as MDHEN and CDR2 as SYDVKM. Remarks on this clonotype: This may arise from a read error, as a much more abundant clone is one base away.

The chain employs TRBV28 and TRBJ2-7; weak D call: TRBD2 (6 bases). Sequencing used peripheral blood mononuclear cells (PBMCs), obtained when the disease was refractory, from a patient treated with antithyroid drugs. The TCR comes from a female donor with Graves disease. CDR3 sequence: CASSLEGPPYERYF. The CDR3 coding sequence is TGTGCCAGCAGTTTGGAGGGGCCTCCCTACGAGCGGTACTTC.